This T cell receptor (beta chain) was obtained from a study of cytomegalovirus exposure and HLA in healthy donors. Study overall: Unique TCRs from HLA-typed donors, some 85 million of them, were held in an early data release. Overall study results and limits: Later work found most CMV-associated TCR beta chains apparently HLA-restricted. Certain sequence variants were highly shared and formed a cluster, and this cluster was likely a sequencing artifact.

CDR1 and CDR2 from the germline V gene are LNHDA and SQIVND (reference sequence). V shed 3 bases, J shed 8 bases, and the junction held 6 bases outside the gene matches. This CDR3 has 16 amino acids. The PCR contained 60 Vbeta and 13 Jbeta primers. TCRdb's table, derived via immunoSEQ multiplex PCR, lists solely in-frame clones and lacks some. This sample carries approximately 190,000 clones, more than 75% of them seen once, and the ten largest clones take roughly 14%. Note on this clone: As yet, its antigen is unknown.

The source is a young woman in good health and CMV-seropositive. Input material: PBMCs. V usage is TRBV19 and J usage is TRBJ2-1; TRBD2 aligns across 14 bases. The chain's CDR3 is CASSMGLAGERDEQFF. For the CDR3, the DNA is TGTGCCAGTAGTATGGGACTAGCGGGAGAGCGCGATGAGCAGTTCTTC. Variable domain in full (rest from reference TRBV19 and TRBJ2-1): DGGITQSPKYLFRKEGQNVTLSCEQNLNHDAMYWYRQDPGQGLRLIYYSQIVNDFQKGDIAEGYSVSREKKESFPLTVTSAQKNPTAFYLCASSMGLAGERDEQFFGPGTRLTVL.